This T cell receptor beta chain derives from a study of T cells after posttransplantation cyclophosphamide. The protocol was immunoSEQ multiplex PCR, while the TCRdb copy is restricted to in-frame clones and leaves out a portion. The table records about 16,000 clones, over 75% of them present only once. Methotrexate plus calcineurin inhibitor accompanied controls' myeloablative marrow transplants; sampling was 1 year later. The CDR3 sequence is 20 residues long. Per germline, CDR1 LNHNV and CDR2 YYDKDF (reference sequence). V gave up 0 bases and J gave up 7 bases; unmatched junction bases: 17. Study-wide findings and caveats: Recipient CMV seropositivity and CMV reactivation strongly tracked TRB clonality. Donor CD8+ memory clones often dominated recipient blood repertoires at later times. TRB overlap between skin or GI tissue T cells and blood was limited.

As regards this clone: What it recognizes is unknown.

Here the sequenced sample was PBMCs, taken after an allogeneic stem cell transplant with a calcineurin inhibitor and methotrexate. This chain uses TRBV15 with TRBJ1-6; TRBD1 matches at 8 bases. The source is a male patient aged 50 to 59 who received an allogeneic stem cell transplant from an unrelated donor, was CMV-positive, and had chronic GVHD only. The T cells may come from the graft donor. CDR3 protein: CATSRDTPGTGGMINSPLHF. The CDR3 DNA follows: TGTGCCACCAGCAGAGATACCCCCGGGACAGGCGGAATGATCAATTCACCCCTCCACTTT. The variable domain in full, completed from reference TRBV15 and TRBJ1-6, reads DAMVIQNPRYQVTQFGKPVTLSCSQTLNHNVMYWYQQKSSQAPKLLFHYYDKDFNNEADTPDNFQSRRPNTSFCFLDIRSPGLGDTAMYLCATSRDTPGTGGMINSPLHFGNGTRLTVT.